The 3 T cell receptor beta chains presented below share a single source sample, sequenced in a study of beta chain features in type 1 diabetes listed by TCRdb under 2018. Receptors were amplified or captured by the immunoSEQ multiplex PCR assay. The High Capacity cDNA Reverse Transcription Kit was used to reverse transcribe all of the isolated RNA, meaning that expressed TCRB transcripts were what got sequenced. Sourced from immuneACCESS, this table was stored by TCRdb with only in-frame sequences that have V and J called. A share of the clones is absent; for the studies checked, an unresolved V gene accounts for under half, and the remainder has no known explanation. The sample yields fewer than 200,000 clones; approximately 8.1% were counted once. The ten largest clones represent less than 0.85% of the sample. The sequencing sample was made of central memory CD4+ T cells from blood. All receptors come from a man between 18 and 29 years old in good health.

J is TRBJ2-7 and V is TRBV5-4; D is perhaps TRBD2 (7 bases). The CDR3 runs 14 residues. V lost 6 bases and J lost 6, with 19 bases in between. The germline gives CDR1 SGHNT, CDR2 YYREEE (reference sequence). CDR3 protein: CASTQDQGRGEQYF. CDR3 nucleotide sequence: TGTGCCAGCACTCAAGACCAGGGGAGGGGCGAGCAGTACTTC.

The rearrangement links TRBV28 to TRBJ1-1; D is unclear. V lost 3 bases and J lost 4, with 9 bases in between. The CDR3 runs 13 residues. CDR1 and CDR2 (germline): MDHEN, SYDVKM. The CDR3 nucleotides read TGTGCCAGCAGTTTCGCGGGAGGCACTGAAGCTTTCTTT. This encodes CASSFAGGTEAFF.

This clone was counted between two and nine times. Other DNA sequences of this sample code for an identical CDR3. This rearrangement joins TRBV18 to TRBJ2-6; D may be TRBD1 (6 bases). The length of the CDR3 is 16 residues. Germline V gives CDR1 KGHSH, CDR2 LQKENI. Between the trimmed V and J ends, which lost 0 bases and 1 base, there was a span of 7 bases. CDR3 nucleotides: TGTGCCAGCTCACCACCTAGGGGGTCTGGGGCCAACGTCCTGACTTTC. Translated, it gives CASSPPRGSGANVLTF.